This T cell receptor (beta chain) was captured by sequencing in a study of cytomegalovirus exposure and HLA in healthy donors. Regarding the study as a whole: Being indistinguishable, some V segments were excluded, TRBV6-2 and TRBV6-3 among them. Evidence from a later analysis indicated that most CMV-associated TCR beta chains looked HLA-restricted. Cytomegalovirus status was reportedly diagnosed by the classifier with high specificity and sensitivity.

This CDR3 contains 13 residues. The germline V gene has CDR1 MDHEN and CDR2 SYDVKM. Trimming left V 11 bases short and J 5 bases short, with 15 bases between. 13 Jbeta primers and 60 Vbeta primers were used for the PCR. TCRdb keeps only in-frame clones here, not all; method: immunoSEQ multiplex PCR. The sample consists of 150,000 or so clones, about three quarters of them appearing once. With regard to this clone: Its antigen is unknown.

The receptor comes from a man aged 35-49 years in good health and CMV-seropositive. The chain joins TRBV28 to TRBJ1-4; D is perhaps TRBD1 (5 bases). Input material: PBMCs. In DNA, the CDR3 is TGTGCCGGGGGAGGGGCGCAAAATGAAAAACTGTTTTTT. Protein sequence: CAGGGAQNEKLFF. The full variable domain, rest sourced from reference TRBV28 and TRBJ1-4, is DVKVTQSSRYLVKRTGEKVFLECVQDMDHENMFWYRQDPGLGLRLIYFSYDVKMKEKGDIPEGYSVSREKKERFSLILESASTNQTSMYLCAGGGAQNEKLFFGSGTQLSVL.